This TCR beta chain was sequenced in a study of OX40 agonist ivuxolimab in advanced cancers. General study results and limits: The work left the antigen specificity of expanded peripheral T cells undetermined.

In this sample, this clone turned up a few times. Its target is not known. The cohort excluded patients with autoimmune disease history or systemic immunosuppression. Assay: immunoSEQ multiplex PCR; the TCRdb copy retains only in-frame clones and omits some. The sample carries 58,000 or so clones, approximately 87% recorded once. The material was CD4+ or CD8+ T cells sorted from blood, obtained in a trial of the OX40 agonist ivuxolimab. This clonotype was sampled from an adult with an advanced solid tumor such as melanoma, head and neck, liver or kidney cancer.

As DNA, the CDR3 is TGTGCCAGCAGCCGAGGCACCAACTACGGGCAGTATTTT. Translated: CASSRGTNYGQYF. V usage is TRBV7-2 and J usage is TRBJ2-3; D is unclear. The CDR3 has 13 residues. CDR1 and CDR2 (germline): SGHTA, FQGNSA. V was pared by 5 bases and J by 11 bases, with 17 bases between.